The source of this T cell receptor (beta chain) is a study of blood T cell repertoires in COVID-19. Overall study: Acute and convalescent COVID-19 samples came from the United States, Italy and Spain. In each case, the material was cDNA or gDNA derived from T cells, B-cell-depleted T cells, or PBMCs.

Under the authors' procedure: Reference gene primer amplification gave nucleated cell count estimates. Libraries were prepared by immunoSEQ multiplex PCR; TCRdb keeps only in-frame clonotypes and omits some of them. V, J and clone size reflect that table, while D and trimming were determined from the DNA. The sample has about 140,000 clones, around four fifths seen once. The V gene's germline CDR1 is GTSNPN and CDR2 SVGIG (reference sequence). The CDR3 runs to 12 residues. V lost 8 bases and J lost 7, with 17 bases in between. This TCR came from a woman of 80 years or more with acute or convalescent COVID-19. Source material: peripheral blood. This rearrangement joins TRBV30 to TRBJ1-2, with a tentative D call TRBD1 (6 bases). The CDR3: CARRQALIGYTF. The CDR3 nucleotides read TGTGCCAGAAGACAGGCCTTGATTGGCTACACCTTC. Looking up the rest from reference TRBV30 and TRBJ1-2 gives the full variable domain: SQTIHQWPATLVQPVGSPLSLECTVEGTSNPNLYWYRQAAGRGLQLLFYSVGIGQISSEVPQNLSASRPQDRQFILSSKKLLLSDSGFYLCARRQALIGYTFGSGTRLTVV.